This T cell receptor (beta chain) was sequenced during a study of T-cell memory formation after mild COVID-19. Notes on the study in general: Contracting clones from day 15 to 85 showed balanced CD4/CD8; later expanders favored CD4+.

The authors produced TCR alpha and TCR beta cDNA libraries with sample barcodes and UMIs by 5'RACE using constant-segment primers. TCRdb independently ran MiXCR on the 5' RACE reads; one entry per CDR3 protein. In the table there are 350,000 to 500,000 distinct CDR3 sequences, around 20% of which are singletons. This clonotype was recorded a few times. Its target is unknown. The sequencing input was PBMCs or a T cell subset sorted from them (not recorded which). This TCR came from an adult woman who had mild COVID-19 (a few samples of this study predate the infection). Cell type and time point are not known.

The CDR3 here is CASSSSGSSGEFF. The DNA of the CDR3 is TGTGCCAGCAGCTCCAGTGGATCTAGCGGGGAGTTCTTC. The chain uses TRBV5-4 and TRBJ2-1, with 9 bases fitting TRBD2. Losses at the gene ends were 3 bases for V and 14 bases for J; bases not matched to a gene: 9. CDR1 is SGHNT, CDR2 YYREEE, per germline (reference sequence). The length of the CDR3 is 13 residues.